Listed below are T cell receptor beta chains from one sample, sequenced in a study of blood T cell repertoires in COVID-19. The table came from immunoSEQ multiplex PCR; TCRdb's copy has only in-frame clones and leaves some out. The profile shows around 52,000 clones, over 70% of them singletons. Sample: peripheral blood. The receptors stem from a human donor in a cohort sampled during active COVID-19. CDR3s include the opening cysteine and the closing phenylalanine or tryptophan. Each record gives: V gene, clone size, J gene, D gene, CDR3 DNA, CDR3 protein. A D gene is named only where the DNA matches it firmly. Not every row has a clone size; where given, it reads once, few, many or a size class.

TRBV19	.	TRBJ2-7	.	TGTGCCAGTAGTCAGGGCAACGAGCAGTACTTC	CASSQGNEQYF
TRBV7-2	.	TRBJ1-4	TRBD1	TGTGCCAGCAGCCGCGACAGGGGGCTAAGTGAAAAACTGTTTTTT	CASSRDRGLSEKLFF
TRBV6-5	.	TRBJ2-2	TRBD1	TGTGCCAGCGGCGACAGGGACGGGGGGGAGCTGTTTTTT	CASGDRDGGELFF
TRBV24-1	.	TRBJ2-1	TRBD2	TGTGCCACCAGTGACCCGACTAGCGGGGGGGCTTACAATGAGCAGTTCTTC	CATSDPTSGGAYNEQFF
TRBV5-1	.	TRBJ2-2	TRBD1	TGCGCCAGCAGCCGCGAACCCTGGACAGGGAACACCGGGGAGCTGTTTTTT	CASSREPWTGNTGELFF
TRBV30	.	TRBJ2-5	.	TGTGCCTGGAGCGAACAGGTTGAGACCCAGTACTTC	CAWSEQVETQYF
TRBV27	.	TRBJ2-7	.	TGTGCCAGCAGTCACCGTCCGAGCTCCTACGAGCAGTACTTC	CASSHRPSSYEQYF
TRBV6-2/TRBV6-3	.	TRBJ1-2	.	TGTGCCAGCAGCTCCGACAGCCGCCTTTTCTATGGCTACACCTTC	CASSSDSRLFYGYTF
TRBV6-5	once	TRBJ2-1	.	TGTGCCAGCAGTTATACCCCGGGATACAATGAGCAGTTCTTC	CASSYTPGYNEQFF
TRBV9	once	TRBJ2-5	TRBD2	TGTGCCAGCAGCCAAGGCCTAGCGGGCCTACAAGAGACCCAGTACTTC	CASSQGLAGLQETQYF
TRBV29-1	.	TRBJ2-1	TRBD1	TGCAGCGCCCAGGGACAGCCCAGTACACTAACCTACAATGAGCAGTTCTTC	CSAQGQPSTLTYNEQFF
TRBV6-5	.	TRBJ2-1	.	TGTGCCAGTCACACCCCGGACGGAGGGAATGAGCAGTTCTTC	CASHTPDGGNEQFF
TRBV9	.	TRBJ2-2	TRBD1	TGTGCCAGCAGCGCGGGACAGTATTCCGGGGAGCTGTTTTTT	CASSAGQYSGELFF
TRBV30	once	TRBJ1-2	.	TGTGCCTGGAGTAAAAGGCGTTTAGGGGGCTATGGCTACACCTTC	CAWSKRRLGGYGYTF
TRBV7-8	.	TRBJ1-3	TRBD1	TGTGCCAGCAGCTTAGGGAGGGACAGGGGGGCTTACAGCTCTGGAAACACCATATATTTT	CASSLGRDRGAYSSGNTIYF
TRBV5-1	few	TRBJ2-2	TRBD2	TGCGCCAGCAGCCTGACTAGCGGGCTTTCCCTTACCGGGGAGCTGTTTTTT	CASSLTSGLSLTGELFF
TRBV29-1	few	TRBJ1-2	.	TGCAGCGTTGTAACAGGCGCCTATGGCTACACCTTC	CSVVTGAYGYTF